These T cell receptor beta chains were read from a single sample in a study of sequential checkpoint blockade in melanoma. TCRdb keeps only in-frame clones here, not all; method: immunoSEQ multiplex PCR. This sample has around 39,000 clones, with approximately 85% found just once. Sequencing was performed on CD8+ T cells sorted from blood (inferred from file names), taken from a patient given nivolumab and ipilimumab in sequence. These receptors were collected from a human donor with melanoma. CDR3s include the opening cysteine and the closing phenylalanine or tryptophan. D genes are given only for firm matches. Rows give clone size only sometimes, using once, few, many, or a class for an expanded clone.

J gene,V gene,clone size,D gene,CDR3 DNA,CDR3 protein
TRBJ1-2,TRBV4-1,NA,NA,TGCGCCAGCAGCGCGGTGGATACCACCTATGGCTACACCTTC,CASSAVDTTYGYTF
TRBJ2-7,TRBV27,NA,NA,TGTGCCAGCAGTAGGAGTGCCTACGAGCAGTACTTC,CASSRSAYEQYF
TRBJ1-1,TRBV19,NA,TRBD1,TGTGCCAGTAGTATTGGGGACAGGGGGCTTTCTGAAGCTTTCTTT,CASSIGDRGLSEAFF
TRBJ2-7,TRBV5-1,once,NA,TGCGCCAGCAGCTTAGGGCAGGGGTCCTACGAGCAGTACTTC,CASSLGQGSYEQYF
TRBJ2-5,TRBV18,NA,NA,TGTGCCAGCTCACCATGGGGGGAAGAGACCCAGTACTTC,CASSPWGEETQYF
TRBJ2-5,TRBV10-1,NA,TRBD1,TGCGCCAGCAGTGATCTACAGGGGGCTGAAGAGACCCAGTACTTC,CASSDLQGAEETQYF
TRBJ2-3,TRBV28,NA,TRBD2,TGTGCCAGCAGTTGGGGACTAGTGGGGGATACGCAGTATTTT,CASSWGLVGDTQYF
TRBJ2-7,TRBV27,NA,NA,TGTGCCAGCAGTTTATCGGCGGGCGTTTCCTACGAGCAGTACTTC,CASSLSAGVSYEQYF
TRBJ1-1,TRBV27,few,NA,TGTGCCAGCAGTTTACAGGGGTACACTGAAGCTTTCTTT,CASSLQGYTEAFF
TRBJ2-7,TRBV5-6,NA,TRBD2,TGTGCCAGCAGCTTGGGGACTAGCGGCTCCTACGAGCAGTACTTC,CASSLGTSGSYEQYF
TRBJ2-2,TRBV7-2,NA,TRBD1,TGTGCCAGCAGCTTAGACGGGACAGGGGGCGGCGGGGAGCTGTTTTTT,CASSLDGTGGGGELFF
TRBJ2-3,TRBV15,NA,TRBD1,TGTGCCACCAGCAGAGGGACAGGGCACACAGATACGCAGTATTTT,CATSRGTGHTDTQYF
TRBJ1-2,TRBV10-2,few,TRBD1,TGCGCCACCATGACCCCGGGACAGGGCTGGGGCTACACCTTC,CATMTPGQGWGYTF
TRBJ2-7,TRBV27,NA,NA,TGTGCCAGCAGTTTATCGAGTAACCACGAGCAGTACTTC,CASSLSSNHEQYF
TRBJ1-1,TRBV19,NA,NA,TGTGCCAGTACCGAGTATCTTACCAACACTGAAGCTTTCTTT,CASTEYLTNTEAFF
TRBJ2-1,TRBV2,NA,NA,TGTGCCAGCAGTGATGTGAGCTCCTACAATGAGCAGTTCTTC,CASSDVSSYNEQFF
TRBJ2-1,TRBV19,NA,NA,TGTGCCAGTAGTATTTCCCCACACTACAATGAGCAGTTCTTC,CASSISPHYNEQFF
TRBJ2-7,TRBV27,NA,TRBD2,TGTGCCACCGGGACTAGCGGGTTCTGGGAGCAGTACTTC,CATGTSGFWEQYF
TRBJ1-5,TRBV7-9,NA,NA,TGTGCCAGCAGCTTAGATGCAGGCAATCAGCCCCAGCATTTT,CASSLDAGNQPQHF